This T cell receptor beta chain was identified during a study of shared clonotypes between healthy human individuals. Turning to the study itself: A couple of female and a few male donors aged 18 to 49 were enrolled.

Naive CD8 cells comprised CD45RO-negative, CCR7-positively selected cells, excluding terminally differentiated effector memory CD45RA+ cells. Donors comprised healthy HIV-negative adults lacking recent acute infections or vaccinations. In replicate PCRs of sorted subsets, 150 to 200 ng DNA, approximately 32,000 T cell genomes, was used. Using immunoSEQ multiplex PCR, the repertoire was profiled, and TCRdb retains in-frame clones only, with some absent. The repertoire holds under 850,000 clones, with over 90% as singletons. This clone was seen a single time. A far larger clone is only one base removed, so a read error is likely. CDR3 length: 15 residues. From germline, CDR1 is SNHLY and CDR2 FYNNEI. The V gene end was trimmed by 1 base and the J gene end by 1 base; junction bases not matched to a gene: 0.

The sequence was collected from a man aged 25 to 40 in good health. The rearrangement joins TRBV2 to TRBJ2-7, with TRBD2 identical over 11 bases. Sequencing was carried out using naive CD8+ T cells sorted from blood. The CDR3 protein is CASSEGLAGSYEQYF. The CDR3, as DNA: TGTGCCAGCAGTGAAGGACTAGCGGGATCCTACGAGCAGTACTTC.